This record concerns one T cell receptor (beta chain) sequence. J lost 1 base, V lost 0 bases, and 5 bases had no gene match. CDR1 and CDR2 from the germline V gene are SGHNT and YYREEE (reference sequence). The CDR3 totals 16 residues. Authors' analysis steps: Cell counts per sample came from amplifying reference gene primers. Using immunoSEQ multiplex PCR, the repertoire was profiled, and TCRdb retains in-frame clones only, with some absent. V, J and clone size are those of that table, while D and trimming were read from the DNA. The table includes a few hundred thousand clones, roughly four fifths detected once. This entry is derived from a study of blood T cell repertoires in COVID-19. Looking at the study overall: In each case, the material was cDNA or gDNA derived from T cells, B-cell-depleted T cells, or PBMCs.

Participant reports of clinical history set cohort assignment. Two consecutive negative NP/OP PCR tests, clearance, or resolved symptoms defined Cohort 3 recovery. The gene calls are TRBV5-4 and TRBJ2-7; 9 bases map to TRBD2. Material: PBMCs or T cells enriched from blood (not recorded which). The receptor's source is a woman aged 50 to 65 who had recovered from COVID-19. The DNA for the CDR3 is TGTGCCAGCAGCTTGGGAGGTGCGGGAGGGTCCTACGAGCAGTACTTC. Its protein product is CASSLGGAGGSYEQYF.